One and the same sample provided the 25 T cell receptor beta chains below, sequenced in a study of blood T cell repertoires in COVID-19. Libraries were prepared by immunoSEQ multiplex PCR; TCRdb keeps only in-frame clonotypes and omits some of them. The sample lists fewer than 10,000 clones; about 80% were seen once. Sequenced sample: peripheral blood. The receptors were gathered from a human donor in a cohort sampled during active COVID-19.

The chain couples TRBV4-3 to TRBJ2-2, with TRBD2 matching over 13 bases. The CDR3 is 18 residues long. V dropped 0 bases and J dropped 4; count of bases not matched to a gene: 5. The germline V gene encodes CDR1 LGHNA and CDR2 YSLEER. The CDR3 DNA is TGCGCCAGCAGCCAAGACTTACTAGCGGGGGGGCTCACCGGGGAGCTGTTTTTT. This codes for CASSQDLLAGGLTGELFF.

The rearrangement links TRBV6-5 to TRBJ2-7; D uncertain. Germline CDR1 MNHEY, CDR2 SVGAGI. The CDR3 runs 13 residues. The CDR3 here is CALGAVESYEQYV. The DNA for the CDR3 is TGTGCGCTAGGTGCGGTAGAATCCTACGAGCAGTACGTC.

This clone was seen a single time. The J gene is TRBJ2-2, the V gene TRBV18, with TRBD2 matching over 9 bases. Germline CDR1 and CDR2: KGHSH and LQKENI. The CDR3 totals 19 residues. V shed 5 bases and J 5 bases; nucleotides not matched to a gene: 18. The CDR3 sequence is CASSRTAVRAGGRTGELFF. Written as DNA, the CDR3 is TGTGCCAGCTCAAGGACAGCTGTAAGAGCGGGGGGCAGGACCGGGGAGCTGTTTTTT.

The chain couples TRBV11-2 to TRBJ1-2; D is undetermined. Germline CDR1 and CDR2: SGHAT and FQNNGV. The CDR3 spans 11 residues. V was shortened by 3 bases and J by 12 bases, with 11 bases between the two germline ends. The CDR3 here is CASSLTQRHTF. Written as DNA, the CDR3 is TGTGCCAGCAGCTTGACTCAAAGACACACCTTC.

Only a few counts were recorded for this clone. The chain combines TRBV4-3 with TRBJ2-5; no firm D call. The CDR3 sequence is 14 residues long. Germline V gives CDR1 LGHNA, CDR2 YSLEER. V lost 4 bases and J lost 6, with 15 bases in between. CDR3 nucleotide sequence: TGCGCCAGCAGCCCGTTAGTCGAGCCAAAGACCCAGTACTTC. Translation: CASSPLVEPKTQYF.

The CDR3 coding sequence is TGTGCCAGTAGGGATCAGGCCGCCAGCAATCAGCCCCAGCATTTT. It translates to CASRDQAASNQPQHF. The chain uses TRBV19 and TRBJ1-5; D unresolved. Trimming cost V 6 bases and J 1 base, with 13 bases left between them. This CDR3 comprises 15 residues. Germline CDR1 is LNHDA and CDR2 is SQIVND (reference sequence).

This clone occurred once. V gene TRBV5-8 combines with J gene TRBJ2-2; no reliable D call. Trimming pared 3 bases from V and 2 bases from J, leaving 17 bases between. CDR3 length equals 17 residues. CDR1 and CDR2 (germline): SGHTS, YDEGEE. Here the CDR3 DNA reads TGTGCCAGCAGCTACAGCCGCGTGGCCACCAACACCGGGGAGCTGTTTTTT. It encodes CASSYSRVATNTGELFF.

CDR3 in amino acids: CASSYQGTSDTQYF. CDR3 bases: TGTGCCAGCAGCTACCAGGGAACATCAGATACGCAGTATTTT. This sequence joins TRBV11-2 and TRBJ2-3; the D gene is possibly TRBD1 (5 bases). This CDR3 has 14 residues. V dropped 4 bases and J dropped 4 bases, with 12 bases sitting between them. CDR1 and CDR2 from the germline V gene are SGHAT and FQNNGV. Supplemented by reference TRBV11-2 and TRBJ2-3, the full variable domain reads EAGVAQSPRYKIIEKRQSVAFWCNPISGHATLYWYQQILGQGPKLLIQFQNNGVVDDSQLPKDRFSAERLKGVDSTLKIQPAKLEDSAVYLCASSYQGTSDTQYFGPGTRLTVL.

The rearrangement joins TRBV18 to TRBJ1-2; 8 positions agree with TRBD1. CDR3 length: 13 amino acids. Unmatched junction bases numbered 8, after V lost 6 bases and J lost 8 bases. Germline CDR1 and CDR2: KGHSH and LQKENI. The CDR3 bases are TGTGCCAGCTCCCCCGACAGGGGTCAGGGCTACACCTTC. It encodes CASSPDRGQGYTF. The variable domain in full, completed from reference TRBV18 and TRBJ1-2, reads NAGVMQNPRHLVRRRGQEARLRCSPMKGHSHVYWYRQLPEEGLKFMVYLQKENIIDESGMPKERFSAEFPKEGPSILRIQQVVRGDSAAYFCASSPDRGQGYTFGSGTRLTVV.

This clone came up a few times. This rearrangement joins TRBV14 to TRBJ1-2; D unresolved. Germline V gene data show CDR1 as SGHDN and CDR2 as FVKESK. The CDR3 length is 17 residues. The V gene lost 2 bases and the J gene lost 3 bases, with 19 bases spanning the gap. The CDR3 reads CASSQSGGLDPHYGYTF. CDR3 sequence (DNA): TGTGCCAGCAGCCAATCCGGCGGGCTGGATCCCCACTATGGCTACACCTTC.

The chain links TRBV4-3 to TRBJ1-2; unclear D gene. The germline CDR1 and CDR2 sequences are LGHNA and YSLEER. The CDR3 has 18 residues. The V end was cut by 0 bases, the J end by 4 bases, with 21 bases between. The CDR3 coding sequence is TGCGCCAGCAGCCAAGAAAGGTTAGGGCCCGGGGTTGGCTATGGCTACACCTTC. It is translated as CASSQERLGPGVGYGYTF.

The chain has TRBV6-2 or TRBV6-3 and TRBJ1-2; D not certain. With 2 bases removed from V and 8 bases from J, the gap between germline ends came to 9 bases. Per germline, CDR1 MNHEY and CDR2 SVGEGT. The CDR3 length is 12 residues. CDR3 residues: CASSYAGRGYTF. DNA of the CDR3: TGTGCCAGCAGTTACGCGGGGAGGGGCTACACCTTC.

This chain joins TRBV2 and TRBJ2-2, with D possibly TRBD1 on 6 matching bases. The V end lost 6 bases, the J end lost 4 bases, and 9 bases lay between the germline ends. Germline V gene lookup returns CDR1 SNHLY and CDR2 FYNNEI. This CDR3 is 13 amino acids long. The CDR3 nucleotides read TGTGCCAGCAGGTACAGGGTCACCGGGGAGCTGTTTTTT. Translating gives CASRYRVTGELFF.

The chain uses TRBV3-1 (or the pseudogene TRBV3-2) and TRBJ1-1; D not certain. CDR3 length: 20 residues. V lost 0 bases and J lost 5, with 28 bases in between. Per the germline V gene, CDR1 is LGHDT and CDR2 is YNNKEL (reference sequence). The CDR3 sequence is CASSQDRGWLSRGMETEAFF. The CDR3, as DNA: TGTGCCAGCAGCCAAGATAGAGGTTGGCTTTCAAGAGGGATGGAGACTGAAGCTTTCTTT.

CDR3 in amino acids: CASSYGGTTYEQYF. In DNA form, the CDR3 reads TGTGCCAGCAGTTACGGGGGGACGACCTACGAGCAGTACTTC. The genes are TRBV6-6 and TRBJ2-7, with a weak D call TRBD2 (6 bases). The V end was cut by 2 bases, the J end by 2 bases, with 10 bases between. Germline CDR1 MNHNY, CDR2 SVGAGI (reference sequence). This CDR3 comprises 14 residues.

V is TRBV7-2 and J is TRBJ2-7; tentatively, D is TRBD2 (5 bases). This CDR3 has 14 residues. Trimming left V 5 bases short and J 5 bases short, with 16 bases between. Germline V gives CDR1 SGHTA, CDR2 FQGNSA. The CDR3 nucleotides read TGTGCCAGCAGCCCTGGACTGGATGTGCACGAGCAGTACGTC. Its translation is CASSPGLDVHEQYV.

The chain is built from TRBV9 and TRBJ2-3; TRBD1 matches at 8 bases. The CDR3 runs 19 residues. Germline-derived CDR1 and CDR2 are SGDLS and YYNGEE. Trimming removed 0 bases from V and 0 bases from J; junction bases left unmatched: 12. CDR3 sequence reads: CASSVGRGWTGSSTDTQYF. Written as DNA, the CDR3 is TGTGCCAGCAGCGTAGGGAGGGGATGGACAGGGTCTAGCACAGATACGCAGTATTTT.

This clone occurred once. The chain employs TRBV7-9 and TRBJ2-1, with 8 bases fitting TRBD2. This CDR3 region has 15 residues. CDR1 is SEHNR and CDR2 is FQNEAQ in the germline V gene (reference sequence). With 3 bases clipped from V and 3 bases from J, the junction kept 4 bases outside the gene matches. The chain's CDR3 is CASSFGGADYNEQFF. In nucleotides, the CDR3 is TGTGCCAGCAGCTTCGGGGGGGCGGACTACAATGAGCAGTTCTTC.

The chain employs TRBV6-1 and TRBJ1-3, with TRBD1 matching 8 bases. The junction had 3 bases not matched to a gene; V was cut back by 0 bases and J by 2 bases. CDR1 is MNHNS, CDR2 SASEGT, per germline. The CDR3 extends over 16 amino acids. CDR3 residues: CASSEAEDRAGNTIYF. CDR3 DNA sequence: TGTGCCAGCAGTGAAGCGGAGGACAGGGCTGGAAACACCATATATTTT.

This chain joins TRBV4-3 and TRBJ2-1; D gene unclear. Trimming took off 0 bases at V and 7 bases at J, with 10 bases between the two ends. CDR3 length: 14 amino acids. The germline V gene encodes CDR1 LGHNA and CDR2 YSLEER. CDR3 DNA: TGCGCCAGCAGCCAAGAGGTAGCCGGGAATGAGCAGTTCTTC. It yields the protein CASSQEVAGNEQFF.

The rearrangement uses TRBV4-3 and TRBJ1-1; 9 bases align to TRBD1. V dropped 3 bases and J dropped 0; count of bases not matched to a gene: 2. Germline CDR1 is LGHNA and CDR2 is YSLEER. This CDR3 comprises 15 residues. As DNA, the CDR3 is TGCGCCAGCAGCCACGGGACAGGGTTGAACACTGAAGCTTTCTTT. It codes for CASSHGTGLNTEAFF.

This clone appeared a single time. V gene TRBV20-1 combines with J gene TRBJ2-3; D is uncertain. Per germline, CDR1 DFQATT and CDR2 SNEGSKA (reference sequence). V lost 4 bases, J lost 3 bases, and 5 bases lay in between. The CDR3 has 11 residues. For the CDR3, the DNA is TGCAGTGCTACCGGTACAGATACGCAGTATTTT. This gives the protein CSATGTDTQYF.

The CDR3 sequence is CASAGLAGGFTGELFF. The CDR3 DNA reads TGTGCCAGCGCCGGGCTAGCGGGGGGCTTTACCGGGGAGCTGTTTTTT. The gene calls are TRBV2 and TRBJ2-2; 11 positions match TRBD2. Germline CDR1 SNHLY, CDR2 FYNNEI. The length of the CDR3 is 16 residues. V lost 8 bases to trimming and J lost 5 bases; unmatched junction nucleotides: 10.

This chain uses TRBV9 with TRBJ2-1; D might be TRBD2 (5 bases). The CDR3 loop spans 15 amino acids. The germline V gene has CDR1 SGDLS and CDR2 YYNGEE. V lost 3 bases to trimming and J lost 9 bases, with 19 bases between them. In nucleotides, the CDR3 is TGTGCCAGCAGCGCTCCCGGACTGGTCCACTCTGAGCAGTTCTTC. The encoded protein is CASSAPGLVHSEQFF.

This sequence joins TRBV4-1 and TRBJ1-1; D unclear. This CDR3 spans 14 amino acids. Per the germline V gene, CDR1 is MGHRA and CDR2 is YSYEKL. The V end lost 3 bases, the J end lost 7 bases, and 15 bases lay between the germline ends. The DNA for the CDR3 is TGCGCCAGCAGCCATACCGGGTCCAACGGTGAAGCTTTCTTT. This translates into CASSHTGSNGEAFF.